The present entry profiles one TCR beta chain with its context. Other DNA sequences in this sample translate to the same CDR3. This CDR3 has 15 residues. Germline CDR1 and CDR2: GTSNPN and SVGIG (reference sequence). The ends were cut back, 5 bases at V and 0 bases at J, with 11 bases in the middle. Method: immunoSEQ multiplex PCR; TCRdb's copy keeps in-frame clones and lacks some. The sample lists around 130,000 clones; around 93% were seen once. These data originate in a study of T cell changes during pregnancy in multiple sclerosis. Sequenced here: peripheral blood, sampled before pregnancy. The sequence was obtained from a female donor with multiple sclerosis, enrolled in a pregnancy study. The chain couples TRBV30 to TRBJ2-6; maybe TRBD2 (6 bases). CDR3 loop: CAWRGRSSGANVLTF. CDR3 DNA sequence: TGTGCCTGGCGGGGGAGGAGCTCTGGGGCCAACGTCCTGACTTTC.